These T cell receptor beta chains were read from a single sample in a study of cytomegalovirus exposure and HLA in healthy donors. Libraries were prepared by immunoSEQ multiplex PCR; TCRdb keeps only in-frame clonotypes and omits some of them. This sample carries some 200,000 clones, over 70% of them seen once, and the ten largest clones take 3.8%. Sequenced input: PBMCs. The receptor source for this set is a middle-aged man in good health and CMV-seronegative. Each CDR3 is given with its conserved first and last residue. A D gene is named only where the DNA matches it firmly.

cdr3_aa | v_call | d_call | j_call
CASRPGQGPNNQPQHF | TRBV19 | TRBD1 | TRBJ1-5
CASSFSTSGAEQYF | TRBV27 | TRBD2 | -
CASSFTRRDTIYF | TRBV7-2 | - | TRBJ1-3
CAISGHRDYGYTF | TRBV10-3 | - | TRBJ1-2
CASKLGGNQETQYF | TRBV5-6 | TRBD2 | TRBJ2-5
CASSFGHNMNTEAFF | TRBV7-2 | - | TRBJ1-1
CASSFRRTQNTGELFF | TRBV5-4 | - | TRBJ2-2
CASSQALTGVYEQYF | TRBV4-3 | TRBD1 | TRBJ2-7
CASSPTGTPTGELFF | TRBV13 | - | TRBJ2-2
CASSYHGTGKPYEQYF | TRBV6-5 | TRBD1 | TRBJ2-7
CASSLGVDEKLFF | TRBV7-9 | - | TRBJ1-4
CSSSLSGAAYNEQFF | TRBV7-9 | TRBD2 | TRBJ2-1
CASSLGTGSEKLFF | TRBV7-2 | - | TRBJ1-4
CATSTGGYEQYF | TRBV10-3 | TRBD1 | TRBJ2-7
CASSSVTGLTDTQYF | TRBV7-9 | - | TRBJ2-3
CASSLPPGQGKTPANVLTF | TRBV5-1 | TRBD1 | TRBJ2-6
CASRAGTWGEETQYF | TRBV6-5 | TRBD2 | TRBJ2-5
CASSFQGGETQYF | TRBV5-6 | - | TRBJ2-5
CASSPRNTGELFF | TRBV18 | - | TRBJ2-2
CASSGQGNTEAFF | TRBV9 | TRBD1 | TRBJ1-1
CASRLEGRGREKLFF | TRBV5-1 | TRBD1 | TRBJ1-4
CASSYYARFNYGYTF | TRBV6-5 | - | TRBJ1-2
CASSEQNLGAQHF | TRBV6-1 | - | TRBJ1-5
CASSSKDYVYEQYF | TRBV5-1 | - | TRBJ2-7
CASSFESGTLYEQYF | TRBV27 | TRBD2 | TRBJ2-7
CASSQDEGINEKLFF | TRBV4-1 | - | TRBJ1-4
CASSLSSNEQFF | TRBV5-1 | - | TRBJ2-1
CASSQEYNRGGETQYF | TRBV4-1 | TRBD2 | TRBJ2-5
CSATYRGRLTF | TRBV20-1 | TRBD1 | TRBJ1-2
CASRLAQGSYEQYF | TRBV10-2 | - | TRBJ2-7
CASSPGFGNQPQHF | TRBV27 | - | TRBJ1-5
CASSLRTSGATVGELFF | TRBV7-9 | TRBD2 | TRBJ2-2
CASSSRRVAGVFNTGELFF | TRBV7-2 | TRBD2 | TRBJ2-2
CASSSTLTLYEQYF | TRBV19 | - | -
CASSWGFGQGDQPQHF | TRBV9 | TRBD1 | TRBJ1-5
CASSQDYSSYNEQFF | TRBV4-3 | - | TRBJ2-1
CASSLSSRRGDTQYF | TRBV5-1 | - | TRBJ2-3
CASSPQGGRDQPQHF | TRBV7-2 | TRBD1 | TRBJ1-5
CASSTTGNNSPLHF | TRBV2 | - | TRBJ1-6
CASSPDGQNEQYF | TRBV11-2 | - | TRBJ2-7
CASPRFVDPGQGVPRTQYF | TRBV18 | TRBD1 | TRBJ2-5